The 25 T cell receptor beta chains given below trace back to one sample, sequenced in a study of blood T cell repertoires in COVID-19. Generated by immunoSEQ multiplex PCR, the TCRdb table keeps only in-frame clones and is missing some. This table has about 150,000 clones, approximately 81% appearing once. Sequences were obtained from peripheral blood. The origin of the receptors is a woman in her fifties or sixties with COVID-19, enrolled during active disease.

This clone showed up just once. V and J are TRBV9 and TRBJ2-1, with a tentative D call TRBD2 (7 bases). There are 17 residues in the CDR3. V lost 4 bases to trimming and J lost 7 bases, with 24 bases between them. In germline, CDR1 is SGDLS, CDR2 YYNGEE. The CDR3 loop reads CASSLFLGGAHENEQFF. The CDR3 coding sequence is TGTGCCAGCAGCCTATTCTTGGGGGGGGCCCACGAAAATGAGCAGTTCTTC.

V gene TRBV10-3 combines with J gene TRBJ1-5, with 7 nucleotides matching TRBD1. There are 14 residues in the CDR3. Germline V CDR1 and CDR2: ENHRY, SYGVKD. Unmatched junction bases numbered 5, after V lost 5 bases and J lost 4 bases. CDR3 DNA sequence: TGTGCCATCAGTTCGGGACAGACGAATCAGCCCCAGCATTTT. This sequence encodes CAISSGQTNQPQHF.

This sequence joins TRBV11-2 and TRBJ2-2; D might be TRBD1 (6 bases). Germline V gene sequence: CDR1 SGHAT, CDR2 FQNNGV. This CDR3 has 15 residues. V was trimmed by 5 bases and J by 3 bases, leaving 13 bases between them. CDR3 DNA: TGTGCCAGCAGCCACCCGGGACAATACACCGGGGAGCTGTTTTTT. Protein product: CASSHPGQYTGELFF.

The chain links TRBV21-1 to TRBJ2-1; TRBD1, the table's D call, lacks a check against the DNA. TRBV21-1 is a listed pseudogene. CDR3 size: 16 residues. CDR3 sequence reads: CASSTEGDRTINEQFF. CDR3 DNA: TGTGCCAGCAGCACGGAGGGGGACAGGACGATCAATGAGCAGTTCTTC.

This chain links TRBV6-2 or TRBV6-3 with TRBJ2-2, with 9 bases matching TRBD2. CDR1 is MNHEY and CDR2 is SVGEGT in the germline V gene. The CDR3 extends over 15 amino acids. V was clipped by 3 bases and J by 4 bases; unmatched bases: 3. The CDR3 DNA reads TGTGCCAGCAGTTATAAAGCGGGGGGCACCGGGGAGCTGTTTTTT. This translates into CASSYKAGGTGELFF.

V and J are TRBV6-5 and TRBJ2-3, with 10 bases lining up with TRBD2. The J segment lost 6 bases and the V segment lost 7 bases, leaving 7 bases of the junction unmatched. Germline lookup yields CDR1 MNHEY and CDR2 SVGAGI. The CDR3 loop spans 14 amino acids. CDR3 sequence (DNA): TGTGCCAGCAAGGCTAGCGGGGGTGGGGATACGCAGTATTTT. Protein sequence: CASKASGGGDTQYF.

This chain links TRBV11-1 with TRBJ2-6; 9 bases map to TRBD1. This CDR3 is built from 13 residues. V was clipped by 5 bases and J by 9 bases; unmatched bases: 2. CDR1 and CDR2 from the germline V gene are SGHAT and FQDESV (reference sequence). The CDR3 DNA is TGTGCCAGCAGCAGGGACAGGGTCAACGTCCTGACTTTC. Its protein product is CASSRDRVNVLTF.

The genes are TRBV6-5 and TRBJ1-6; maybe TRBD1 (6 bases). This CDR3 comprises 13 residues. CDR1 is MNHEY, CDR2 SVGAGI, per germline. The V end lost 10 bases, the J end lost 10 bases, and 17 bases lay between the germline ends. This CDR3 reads CATPDSLGSPLHF. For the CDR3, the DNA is TGTGCCACTCCGGACAGCCTCGGGTCACCCCTCCACTTT.

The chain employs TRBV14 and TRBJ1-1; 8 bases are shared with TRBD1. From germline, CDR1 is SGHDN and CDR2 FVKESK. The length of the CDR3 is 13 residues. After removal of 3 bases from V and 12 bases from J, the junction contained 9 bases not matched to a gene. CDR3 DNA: TGTGCCAGCAGCCAGACCGGGACAGGCAGTCCTTTCTTT. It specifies CASSQTGTGSPFF.

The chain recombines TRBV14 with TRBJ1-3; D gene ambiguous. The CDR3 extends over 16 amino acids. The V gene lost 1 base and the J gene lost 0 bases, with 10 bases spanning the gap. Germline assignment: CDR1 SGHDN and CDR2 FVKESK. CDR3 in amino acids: CASSQARRFSGNTIYF. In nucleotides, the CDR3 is TGTGCCAGCAGCCAAGCGCGCCGCTTCTCTGGAAACACCATATATTTT.

In DNA, the CDR3 is TGTGCCAGTAGTATCGGACTAGCGGGAGTTTTGGGCACAGATACGCAGTATTTT. Translation gives CASSIGLAGVLGTDTQYF. The V call is TRBV19, the J call TRBJ2-3, with 13 bases matching TRBD2. V dropped 3 bases and J dropped 1; count of bases not matched to a gene: 7. This CDR3 comprises 18 residues. Germline CDR1 reads LNHDA; CDR2 reads SQIVND (reference sequence).

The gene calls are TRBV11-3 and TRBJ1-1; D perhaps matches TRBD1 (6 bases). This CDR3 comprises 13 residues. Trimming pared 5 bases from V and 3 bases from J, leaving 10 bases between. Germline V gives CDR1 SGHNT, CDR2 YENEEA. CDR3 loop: CASSPGQHTEAFF. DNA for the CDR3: TGTGCCAGCAGCCCGGGACAACACACTGAAGCTTTCTTT. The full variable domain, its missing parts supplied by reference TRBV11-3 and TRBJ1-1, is EAGVVQSPRYKIIEKKQPVAFWCNPISGHNTLYWYLQNLGQGPELLIRYENEEAVDDSQLPKDRFSAERLKGVDSTLKIQPAELGDSAVYLCASSPGQHTEAFFGQGTRLTVV.

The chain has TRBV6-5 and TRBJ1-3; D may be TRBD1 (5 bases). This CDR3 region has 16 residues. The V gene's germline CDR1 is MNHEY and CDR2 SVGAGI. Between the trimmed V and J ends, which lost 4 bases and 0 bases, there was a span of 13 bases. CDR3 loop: CASSSAGSGSGNTIYF. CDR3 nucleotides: TGTGCCAGCAGTTCGGCAGGGTCAGGCTCTGGAAACACCATATATTTT.

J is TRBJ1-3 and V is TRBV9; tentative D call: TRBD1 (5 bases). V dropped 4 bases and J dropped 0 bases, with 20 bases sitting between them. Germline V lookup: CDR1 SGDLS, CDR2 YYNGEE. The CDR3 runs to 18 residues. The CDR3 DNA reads TGTGCCAGCAGCTCCCCGTCGGGACTCCAGAGCTCTGGAAACACCATATATTTT. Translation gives CASSSPSGLQSSGNTIYF.

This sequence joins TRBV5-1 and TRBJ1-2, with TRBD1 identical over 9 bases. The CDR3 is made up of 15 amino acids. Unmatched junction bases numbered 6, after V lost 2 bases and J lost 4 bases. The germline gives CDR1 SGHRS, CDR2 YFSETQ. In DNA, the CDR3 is TGCGCCAGCAGCTTCCCGGACAGGGGAACCTATGGCTACACCTTC. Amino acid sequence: CASSFPDRGTYGYTF.

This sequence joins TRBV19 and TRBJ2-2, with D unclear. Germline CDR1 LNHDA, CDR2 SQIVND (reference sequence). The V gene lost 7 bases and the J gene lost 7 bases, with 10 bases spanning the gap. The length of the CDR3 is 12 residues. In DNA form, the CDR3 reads TGTGCCAGTAACGCAAGGAGCGGGGAGCTGTTTTTT. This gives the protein CASNARSGELFF.

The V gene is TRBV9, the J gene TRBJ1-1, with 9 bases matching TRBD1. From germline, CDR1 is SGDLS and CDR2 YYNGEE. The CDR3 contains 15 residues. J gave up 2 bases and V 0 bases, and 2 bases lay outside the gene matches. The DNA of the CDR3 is TGTGCCAGCAGCGTAGCAACAGGGGGCAACACTGAAGCTTTCTTT. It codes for CASSVATGGNTEAFF.

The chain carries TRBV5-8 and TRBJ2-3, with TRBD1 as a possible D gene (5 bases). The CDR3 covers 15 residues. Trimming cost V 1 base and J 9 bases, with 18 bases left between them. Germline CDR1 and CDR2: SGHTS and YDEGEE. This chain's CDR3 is CASSLNRLFHRTQYF. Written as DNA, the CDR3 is TGTGCCAGCAGCTTGAACAGGCTTTTCCACAGGACGCAGTATTTT. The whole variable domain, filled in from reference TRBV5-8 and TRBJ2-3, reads EAGVTQSPTHLIKTRGQQATLRCSPISGHTSVYWYQQALGLGLQFLLWYDEGEERNRGNFPPRFSGRQFPNYSSELNVNALELEDSALYLCASSLNRLFHRTQYFGPGTRLTVL.

The CDR3 loop is CASSAGEVGLGKDTQYF. CDR3 in DNA: TGTGCCAGCAGCGCGGGAGAGGTGGGACTGGGGAAAGATACGCAGTATTTT. The rearrangement uses TRBV9 and TRBJ2-3; a possible D gene is TRBD2 (6 bases). This CDR3 spans 17 amino acids. The V gene's germline CDR1 is SGDLS and CDR2 YYNGEE. The ends were cut back, 3 bases at V and 5 bases at J, with 22 bases in the middle.

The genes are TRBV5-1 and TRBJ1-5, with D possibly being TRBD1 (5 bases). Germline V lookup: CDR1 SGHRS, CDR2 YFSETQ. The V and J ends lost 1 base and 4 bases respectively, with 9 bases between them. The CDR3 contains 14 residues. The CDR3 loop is CASSLTGRNQPQHF. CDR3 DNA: TGCGCCAGCAGCTTGACAGGTCGGAATCAGCCCCAGCATTTT.

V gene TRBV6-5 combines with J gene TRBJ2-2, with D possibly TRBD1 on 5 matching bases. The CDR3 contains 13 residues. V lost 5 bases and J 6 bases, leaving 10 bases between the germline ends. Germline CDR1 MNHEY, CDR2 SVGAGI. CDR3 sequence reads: CASSPRVAGELFF. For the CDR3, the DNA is TGTGCCAGCAGTCCCAGGGTAGCCGGGGAGCTGTTTTTT.

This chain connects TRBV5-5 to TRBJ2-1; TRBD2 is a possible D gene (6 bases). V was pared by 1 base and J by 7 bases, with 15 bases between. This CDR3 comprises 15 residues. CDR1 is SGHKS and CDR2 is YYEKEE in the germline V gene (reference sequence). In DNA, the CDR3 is TGTGCCAGCAGCTTGTACCCGGGAGAGGGAAATGAGCAGTTCTTC. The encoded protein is CASSLYPGEGNEQFF.

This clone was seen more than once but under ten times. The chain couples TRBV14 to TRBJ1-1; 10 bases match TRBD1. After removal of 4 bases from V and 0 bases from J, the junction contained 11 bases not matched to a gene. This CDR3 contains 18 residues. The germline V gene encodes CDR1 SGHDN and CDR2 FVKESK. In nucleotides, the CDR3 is TGTGCCAGCAGCCGTTTCGCCGGGACAGGGGAGTTGAACACTGAAGCTTTCTTT. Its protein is CASSRFAGTGELNTEAFF.

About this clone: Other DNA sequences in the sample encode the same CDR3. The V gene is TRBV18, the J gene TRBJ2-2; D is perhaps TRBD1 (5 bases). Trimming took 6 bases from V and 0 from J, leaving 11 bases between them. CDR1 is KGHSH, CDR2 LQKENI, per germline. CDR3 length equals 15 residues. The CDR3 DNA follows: TGTGCCAGCTCCCCCGACAGAACGAACACCGGGGAGCTGTTTTTT. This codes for CASSPDRTNTGELFF.

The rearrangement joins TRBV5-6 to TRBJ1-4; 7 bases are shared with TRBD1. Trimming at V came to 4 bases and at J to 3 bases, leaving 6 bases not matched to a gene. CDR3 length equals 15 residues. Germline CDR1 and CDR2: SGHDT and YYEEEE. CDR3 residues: CASSGRTGPNEKLFF. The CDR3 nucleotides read TGTGCCAGCAGCGGCCGGACAGGCCCTAATGAAAAACTGTTTTTT.